The entry that follows covers one T cell receptor beta chain sequence. The data were obtained in a study of blood T cell repertoires in COVID-19. Whole-study context: COVID-19 samples, acute and convalescent, were from the United States, Italy and Spain.

Sequencing was performed with immunoSEQ multiplex PCR; in TCRdb, only in-frame clones are kept and a portion is missing. The sample carries fewer than 250,000 clones, about 88% recorded once. Material: peripheral blood. The sequence was collected from a man between 70 and 80 years old with acute or convalescent COVID-19.

The CDR3 protein is CASSESGAGGRTFF. The CDR3 region has the DNA TGTGCCAGCAGTGAATCCGGGGCAGGGGGCAGAACTTTCTTT. V is TRBV25-1 and J is TRBJ1-1; 8 bases align to TRBD1. Germline V gives CDR1 MGHDK, CDR2 SYGVNS. V dropped 1 base and J dropped 12; count of bases not matched to a gene: 10. The CDR3 consists of 14 residues.